The 22 T cell receptor beta chains below all came from one sample that was sequenced in a study of T cell repertoires in cytomegalovirus infection. No antigen is known for these receptors. Via MiXCR, TCRdb re-called the reads, giving one row per CDR3 protein. Counted here are 100,000 to 150,000 distinct CDR3 sequences, roughly a quarter occurring once; the ten biggest clones make up 30% to 40%. Sequences were obtained from PBMCs, sequenced either directly or after in vitro stimulation (not recorded which). These receptors came from a human donor in good health (CMV status not recorded). Some clones in this sample may be carry-over from other donors' samples.

This clonotype was counted a few times. This rearrangement joins TRBV7-2 to TRBJ1-5; TRBD1 matches 8 bases. Germline CDR1 reads SGHTA; CDR2 reads FQGNSA. V lost 1 base, J lost 7 bases, and 3 bases stayed unmatched. CDR3 length: 14 residues. Written as DNA, the CDR3 is TGTGCCAGCAGCTTAGGGACAGGGTGGCAGCCCCAGCATTTT. Translated, it gives CASSLGTGWQPQHF.

This clonotype occurred many times. The V gene is TRBV29-1, the J gene TRBJ2-1; 9 bases agree with TRBD1. Germline loops: CDR1 SQVTM, CDR2 ANQGSEA. The CDR3 has 14 amino acids. The V segment lost 3 bases and the J segment 6 bases; nucleotides outside the gene matches: 6. In DNA form, the CDR3 reads TGCAGCGTTGACGGGACAGGGATTGGCAATGAGCAGTTCTTC. It specifies CSVDGTGIGNEQFF.

The chain is built from TRBV28 and TRBJ1-2; D gene unclear. Germline CDR1 and CDR2: MDHEN and SYDVKM. Trimming stripped 5 bases from V and 1 base from J, with 17 bases between. CDR3 length equals 16 residues. The CDR3 bases are TGTGCCAGCAGTCCTCGGATGGGGTTTATTAACTATGGCTACACCTTC. It codes for CASSPRMGFINYGYTF.

This clonotype was observed at least ten times. CDR3 residues: CASSKIRVGNQPQHF. In nucleotides, the CDR3 is TGTGCCAGCAGCAAAATAAGGGTTGGCAATCAGCCCCAGCATTTT. The chain joins TRBV7-8 to TRBJ1-5, with D uncertain. Between the trimmed V and J ends, which lost 5 bases and 2 bases, there was a span of 13 bases. Germline loops: CDR1 SGHVS, CDR2 FQNEAQ. The CDR3 covers 15 residues.

The V gene is TRBV6-1, the J gene TRBJ2-5, with D tentatively TRBD2 (5 bases). The CDR3 runs 14 residues. Germline loops: CDR1 MNHNS, CDR2 SASEGT. Trimming cost V 8 bases and J 3 bases, with 16 bases left between them. CDR3 DNA sequence: TGTGCCAGCCGGTCCGGCCGGGGAAAAGAGACCCAGTACTTC. It codes for CASRSGRGKETQYF.

This clonotype came up many times. The chain recombines TRBV6-1 with TRBJ2-1, with D perhaps TRBD2 (6 bases). CDR1 is MNHNS, CDR2 SASEGT, per germline. This CDR3 contains 15 residues. V lost 7 bases and J lost 1, with 14 bases in between. CDR3 sequence: CASIPGVGSYNEQFF. CDR3 nucleotide sequence: TGTGCCAGCATCCCGGGAGTAGGGTCCTACAATGAGCAGTTCTTC.

The table lists this clonotype with a few counts. The V call is TRBV2, the J call TRBJ2-6, with unresolved D. Trimming left V 3 bases short and J 3 bases short, with 6 bases between. Germline CDR1 and CDR2: SNHLY and FYNNEI. The CDR3 is 14 amino acids. DNA for the CDR3: TGTGCCAGCAGTGATAGAAGTGGGGCCAACGTCCTGACTTTC. Translated: CASSDRSGANVLTF.

This CDR3 reads CASTSTRTVYNEQFF. Written as DNA, the CDR3 is TGTGCCAGCACCTCAACCCGGACAGTATACAATGAGCAGTTCTTC. The chain combines TRBV28 with TRBJ2-1, with D perhaps matching TRBD1 (6 bases). The CDR3 consists of 15 residues. CDR1 and CDR2 (germline): MDHEN, SYDVKM. The V end was cut by 7 bases, the J end by 4 bases, with 17 bases between.

A single count supports this clonotype. The chain carries TRBV19 and TRBJ1-4; unclear D gene. The CDR3 sequence is 14 residues long. Germline loops: CDR1 LNHDA, CDR2 SQIVND (reference sequence). Trimming pared 4 bases from V and 4 bases from J, leaving 10 bases between. CDR3 sequence reads: CASSSWQSNEKLFF. DNA for the CDR3: TGTGCCAGTAGTAGTTGGCAGAGTAATGAAAAACTGTTTTTT.

The chain recombines TRBV20-1 with TRBJ1-2; D unresolved. Trimming took off 1 base at V and 0 bases at J, with 9 bases between the two ends. This CDR3 has 14 amino acids. CDR1 DFQATT and CDR2 SNEGSKA come from the germline V gene (reference sequence). CDR3: CSARVQNTNYGYTF. CDR3 in DNA: TGCAGTGCTAGAGTACAGAATACTAACTATGGCTACACCTTC.

V and J are TRBV6-2 or TRBV6-3 and TRBJ2-3; possibly TRBD1 or TRBD2 for D (5 bases each). The CDR3 runs 15 residues. The V end was cut by 5 bases, the J end by 2 bases, with 14 bases between. CDR1 MNHEY and CDR2 SVGEGT come from the germline V gene. DNA of the CDR3: TGTGCCAGCAGTCACACGGTCGGGGCCACAGATACGCAGTATTTT. It specifies CASSHTVGATDTQYF.

This chain connects TRBV5-4 to TRBJ1-2; the D gene is possibly TRBD1 (6 bases). V was trimmed by 4 bases and J by 4 bases, leaving 14 bases between them. CDR3 length equals 14 residues. Germline values: CDR1 SGHNT, CDR2 YYREEE (reference sequence). The CDR3 protein is CASSARTAIYGYTF. The CDR3 nucleotides read TGTGCCAGCAGCGCTCGGACAGCTATCTATGGCTACACCTTC.

J is TRBJ2-4 and V is TRBV20-1; D is unclear. CDR1 is DFQATT, CDR2 SNEGSKA, per germline (reference sequence). V was trimmed by 3 bases and J by 5 bases, leaving 17 bases between them. This CDR3 has 15 residues. The CDR3 nucleotides are TGCAGTGCTAGTCTGCGTAGAAGAGACCAAAACATTCAGTACTTC. It translates to CSASLRRRDQNIQYF.

This clonotype has at least ten counts. This chain links TRBV24-1 with TRBJ2-5; possible D gene TRBD2, 5 bases. V was pared by 5 bases and J by 5 bases, with 14 bases between. Germline V gives CDR1 KGHDR, CDR2 SFDVKD. This CDR3 comprises 14 residues. The DNA for the CDR3 is TGTGCCACCAGTGTACGAGGGCGGTGGGAGACCCAGTACTTC. Translating gives CATSVRGRWETQYF.

This clonotype showed up just a few times. The gene calls are TRBV29-1 and TRBJ1-3; possible D gene TRBD1, 5 bases. Germline-derived CDR1 and CDR2 are SQVTM and ANQGSEA. V was clipped by 7 bases and J by 0 bases, with 13 bases between them. The CDR3 is 14 amino acids. CDR3 nucleotide sequence: TGCAGCGGAACAGGTGTTGGCTCTGGAAACACCATATATTTT. Residues: CSGTGVGSGNTIYF.

V and J are TRBV7-9 and TRBJ2-3, with a tentative D call TRBD1 (6 bases). Germline V CDR1 and CDR2: SEHNR, FQNEAQ (reference sequence). V was clipped by 6 bases and J by 4 bases, with 14 bases between them. The CDR3 runs 14 residues. The CDR3 region has the DNA TGTGCCAGCAGGTTACAGGGCCCGCCAGATACGCAGTATTTT. This gives the protein CASRLQGPPDTQYF.

This clonotype was counted ten times or more. The chain links TRBV7-9 to TRBJ2-7; either TRBD1 or TRBD2 may fit D (5 bases each). This CDR3 region has 13 residues. Germline CDR1 and CDR2: SEHNR and FQNEAQ (reference sequence). V was clipped by 5 bases and J by 7 bases, with 15 bases between them. This CDR3 is CASSRRGVREQYV. In DNA form, the CDR3 reads TGTGCCAGCAGCCGACGAGGGGTTAGGGAGCAGTACGTC.

This clonotype was counted only a few times. This chain joins TRBV5-1 and TRBJ1-5, with D possibly being TRBD1 (5 bases). Germline V gene sequence: CDR1 SGHRS, CDR2 YFSETQ. The CDR3 is 15 amino acids. Trimming pared 0 bases from V and 4 bases from J, leaving 11 bases between. CDR3 DNA: TGCGCCAGCAGCTTGGATGGGCAGGGAAATCAGCCCCAGCATTTT. This translates into CASSLDGQGNQPQHF. The whole variable domain, filled in from reference TRBV5-1 and TRBJ1-5, reads KAGVTQTPRYLIKTRGQQVTLSCSPISGHRSVSWYQQTPGQGLQFLFEYFSETQRNKGNFPGRFSGRQFSNSRSEMNVSTLELGDSALYLCASSLDGQGNQPQHFGDGTRLSIL.

This clonotype appeared a few times. The chain recombines TRBV7-9 with TRBJ1-4; D is unclear. Germline V gene lookup returns CDR1 SEHNR and CDR2 FQNEAQ (reference sequence). This CDR3 is 15 amino acids long. Between the trimmed V and J ends, which lost 5 bases and 0 bases, there was a span of 10 bases. In nucleotides, the CDR3 is TGTGCCAGCAGCCGGGAGGCTGCAACTAATGAAAAACTGTTTTTT. Protein sequence: CASSREAATNEKLFF.

This chain links TRBV20-1 with TRBJ2-1; 16 positions agree with TRBD2. Trimming cost V 0 bases and J 7 bases; bases outside gene matches: 15. The CDR3 runs to 20 residues. The germline CDR1 and CDR2 sequences are DFQATT and SNEGSKA (reference sequence). CDR3 loop: CSARDLAGLAGGPFSNEQFF. The CDR3 DNA reads as TGCAGTGCTAGAGATCTGGCGGGACTAGCGGGAGGGCCGTTCAGTAATGAGCAGTTCTTC.

The chain combines TRBV19 with TRBJ1-2; D not resolved. Germline V gene sequence: CDR1 LNHDA, CDR2 SQIVND (reference sequence). The CDR3 has 13 amino acids. Trimming left V 8 bases short and J 0 bases short, with 10 bases between. CDR3 DNA: TGTGCCAGTGTACACAGCCCTAACTATGGCTACACCTTC. This translates into CASVHSPNYGYTF.

This rearrangement joins TRBV28 to TRBJ2-1; TRBD2 might be the D (6 bases). The V and J ends lost 5 bases and 2 bases respectively, with 19 bases between them. This CDR3 has 17 amino acids. Germline CDR1 and CDR2: MDHEN and SYDVKM. This CDR3 is CASSPSGTRVPYNEQFF. The CDR3 bases are TGTGCCAGCAGTCCCTCGGGGACTCGAGTGCCCTACAATGAGCAGTTCTTC.